The 26 T cell receptor beta chains reported below all come from one sample, sequenced in a study of early T cells in non-severe SARS-CoV-2 infection. TCRdb reanalysed the 5' RACE reads using MiXCR and keeps one entry per CDR3 protein. The sample yields 45,000 or so distinct CDR3 sequences, around 5.7% seen once. The sequenced sample consisted of whole blood. The receptors come from an adult who was a healthcare worker with PCR-confirmed SARS-CoV-2 infection or an uninfected control (not recorded which).

This clonotype was observed many times. This chain uses TRBV11-2 with TRBJ2-7; D call uncertain. This CDR3 is built from 14 residues. V shed 2 bases and J shed 1 base, with 9 bases lying between them. Germline V gene data show CDR1 as SGHAT and CDR2 as FQNNGV. The CDR3 reads CASSLRMGSYEQYF. In DNA form, the CDR3 reads TGTGCCAGCAGCTTACGCATGGGGTCCTACGAGCAGTACTTC.

This rearrangement joins TRBV6-2 or TRBV6-3 to TRBJ2-4, with TRBD1 matching over 7 bases. CDR1 MNHEY and CDR2 SVGEGT come from the germline V gene. Trimming removed 7 bases from V and 4 bases from J; junction bases left unmatched: 13. The CDR3 sequence is 16 residues long. CDR3 residues: CASTKPGTAQKNIQYF. The CDR3 coding sequence is TGTGCCAGCACAAAGCCCGGGACAGCCCAAAAAAACATTCAGTACTTC.

The chain recombines TRBV7-9 with TRBJ2-2; 8 bases are shared with TRBD1. This CDR3 spans 14 amino acids. After removal of 5 bases from V and 9 bases from J, the junction contained 8 bases not matched to a gene. Germline assignment: CDR1 SEHNR and CDR2 FQNEAQ (reference sequence). CDR3 loop: CASSIGQGDRELFF. The CDR3, as DNA: TGTGCCAGCAGCATCGGACAGGGTGATCGGGAGCTGTTTTTT.

This clonotype was picked up many times. J is TRBJ1-5 and V is TRBV6-6, with D tentatively TRBD1 (5 bases). Trimming cost V 6 bases and J 7 bases, with 10 bases left between them. The length of the CDR3 is 12 residues. Germline V CDR1 and CDR2: MNHNY, SVGAGI (reference sequence). The CDR3 loop is CASRSRGQPQHF. The DNA of the CDR3 is TGTGCCAGCAGAAGCCGGGGCCAGCCCCAGCATTTT.

This clonotype was detected many times. The chain employs TRBV29-1 and TRBJ1-6; maybe TRBD1 (5 bases). Germline CDR1 is SQVTM and CDR2 is ANQGSEA. This CDR3 is 13 amino acids long. The V end lost 6 bases, the J end lost 8 bases, and 14 bases lay between the germline ends. CDR3 sequence: CSVARGADSPLHF. The CDR3 bases are TGCAGCGTGGCTCGCGGGGCGGATTCACCCCTCCACTTT.

The rearrangement joins TRBV6-6 to TRBJ2-6; 8 nucleotides align to TRBD1. Germline CDR1 and CDR2: MNHNY and SVGAGI (reference sequence). Losses at the gene ends were 8 bases for V and 3 bases for J; bases not matched to a gene: 6. This CDR3 comprises 15 residues. DNA of the CDR3: TGTGCCAGCGGCCCAGGGGGCAATGGGGCCAACGTCCTGACTTTC. Translating gives CASGPGGNGANVLTF.

This clonotype was found many times. V is TRBV18 and J is TRBJ1-1, with 7 bases fitting TRBD1. V shed 2 bases and J 1 base; nucleotides not matched to a gene: 4. The CDR3 consists of 15 residues. Germline loops: CDR1 KGHSH, CDR2 LQKENI. CDR3 DNA: TGTGCCAGCTCACCAGAACAGGGGAAGAACACTGAAGCTTTCTTT. It specifies CASSPEQGKNTEAFF.

This clonotype was picked up a small number of times. In nucleotides, the CDR3 is TGTGCCAGCAGCTTAAGAGCGGGGGGTGAAGCAGATACGCAGTATTTT. As protein: CASSLRAGGEADTQYF. The chain couples TRBV9 to TRBJ2-3, with 9 bases that match TRBD2. Germline loops: CDR1 SGDLS, CDR2 YYNGEE. J lost 4 bases, V lost 4 bases, and 10 bases had no gene match. CDR3 length: 16 residues.

The sample holds many counts of this clonotype. The CDR3 loop reads CAWRQAGSVSTDTQYF. The CDR3 DNA reads as TGTGCCTGGAGGCAGGCAGGGTCGGTCAGCACAGATACGCAGTATTTT. J is TRBJ2-3 and V is TRBV30; possible D gene TRBD1, 5 bases. The germline V gene encodes CDR1 GTSNPN and CDR2 SVGIG (reference sequence). The V gene lost 3 bases and the J gene lost 0 bases, with 16 bases spanning the gap. The CDR3 runs to 16 residues.

The V and J genes are TRBV5-6 and TRBJ1-1, with D unresolved. The germline gives CDR1 SGHDT, CDR2 YYEEEE. Trimming took 3 bases from V and 5 from J, leaving 17 bases between them. The CDR3 spans 15 residues. The CDR3 is CASSSRLGRGTEAFF. The CDR3 coding sequence is TGTGCCAGCAGCTCAAGGCTCGGTCGAGGTACTGAAGCTTTCTTT.

This clonotype was detected ten times or more. The chain couples TRBV7-2 to TRBJ2-3, with TRBD2 matching over 10 bases. The V segment lost 2 bases and the J segment 9 bases; nucleotides outside the gene matches: 8. The CDR3 is 15 residues long. Germline V gene sequence: CDR1 SGHTA, CDR2 FQGNSA. CDR3 sequence: CASSLLAGGAATQYF. The CDR3, as DNA: TGTGCCAGCAGCTTATTAGCGGGGGGCGCCGCCACGCAGTATTTT.

This chain connects TRBV27 to TRBJ2-3, with 10 nucleotides matching TRBD2. This CDR3 spans 15 amino acids. CDR1 is MNHEY and CDR2 is SMNVEV in the germline V gene (reference sequence). Unmatched junction bases numbered 6, after V lost 3 bases and J lost 6 bases. The CDR3 here is CASSLQGLAIDTQYF. CDR3 bases: TGTGCCAGCAGTTTGCAGGGACTAGCGATCGATACGCAGTATTTT.

Here the CDR3 DNA reads TGCAGTGCTACGACAGGGGGCGGGGATGAAAAACTGTTTTTT. The encoded protein is CSATTGGGDEKLFF. V and J are TRBV20-1 and TRBJ1-4, with 10 bases identical to TRBD1. The germline V gene has CDR1 DFQATT and CDR2 SNEGSKA (reference sequence). The CDR3 has 14 residues. V shed 4 bases, J shed 6 bases, and the junction held 5 bases outside the gene matches.

This clonotype was observed a few times. The chain carries TRBV6-1 and TRBJ2-5, with 8 positions matching TRBD2. The CDR3 sequence is 18 residues long. CDR1 and CDR2 from the germline V gene are MNHNS and SASEGT. Germline trimming cut 3 bases from V and 2 bases from J; bases unmatched to any gene: 14. For the CDR3, the DNA is TGTGCCAGCAGTGAGGTCGTGTTCGTAGCGGGGCAGCAAGAGACCCAGTACTTC. Translated, it gives CASSEVVFVAGQQETQYF.

This clonotype was counted ten times or more. The chain employs TRBV9 and TRBJ1-4, with D uncertain. The ends were cut back, 0 bases at V and 5 bases at J, with 8 bases in the middle. Germline V gene lookup returns CDR1 SGDLS and CDR2 YYNGEE. This CDR3 spans 14 amino acids. CDR3 sequence reads: CASSVGTENEKLFF. CDR3 in DNA: TGTGCCAGCAGCGTAGGGACCGAAAATGAAAAACTGTTTTTT.

This clonotype was picked up many times. The chain joins TRBV7-2 to TRBJ2-7; the D is unclear. With 4 bases removed from V and 7 bases from J, the gap between germline ends came to 8 bases. The CDR3 sequence is 11 residues long. Germline lookup yields CDR1 SGHTA and CDR2 FQGNSA. The CDR3 protein is CASSSPREQYF. CDR3 in DNA: TGTGCCAGCAGCTCCCCTCGGGAGCAGTACTTC.

The rearrangement joins TRBV27 to TRBJ2-7; 7 bases fit TRBD2. The CDR3 contains 13 residues. The germline CDR1 and CDR2 sequences are MNHEY and SMNVEV (reference sequence). Losses at the gene ends were 8 bases for V and 3 bases for J; bases not matched to a gene: 7. In DNA, the CDR3 is TGTGCCAGCGGGCTCCGGGACTACTACGAGCAGTACTTC. Translation gives CASGLRDYYEQYF.

This clonotype showed up many times. V is TRBV7-9 and J is TRBJ2-7, with 7 bases identical to TRBD1. V was pared by 5 bases and J by 2 bases, with 9 bases of the junction left unmatched. In germline, CDR1 is SEHNR, CDR2 FQNEAQ (reference sequence). This CDR3 has 15 amino acids. The CDR3 reads CASSPQTGSTYEQYF. CDR3 DNA sequence: TGTGCCAGCAGCCCACAGACAGGGTCTACCTACGAGCAGTACTTC. Using reference TRBV7-9 and TRBJ2-7 for the parts outside the CDR3, the full variable domain is DTGVSQNPRHKITKRGQNVTFRCDPISEHNRLYWYRQTLGQGPEFLTYFQNEAQLEKSRLLSDRFSAERPKGSFSTLEIQRTEQGDSAMYLCASSPQTGSTYEQYFGPGTRLTVT.

V usage is TRBV7-3 and J usage is TRBJ2-3; 9 bases fit TRBD2. Germline V gene data show CDR1 as SGHTA and CDR2 as FQGTGA. Trimming cost V 5 bases and J 8 bases; bases outside gene matches: 11. The CDR3 has 15 residues. The CDR3 reads CASSPSAGGRGTQYF. In nucleotides, the CDR3 is TGTGCCAGCAGCCCCTCAGCGGGGGGTAGGGGTACGCAGTATTTT.

V gene TRBV19 combines with J gene TRBJ2-3; D not certain. V shed 6 bases and J shed 3 bases, with 13 bases lying between them. Germline loops: CDR1 LNHDA, CDR2 SQIVND (reference sequence). This CDR3 has 14 residues. CDR3 in amino acids: CASRQSRATDTQYF. CDR3 nucleotide sequence: TGTGCCAGTAGACAATCCCGGGCGACAGATACGCAGTATTTT.

At least ten counts were recorded for this clonotype. The rearrangement links TRBV5-1 to TRBJ1-1; 8 positions agree with TRBD1. Germline CDR1 SGHRS, CDR2 YFSETQ. V lost 4 bases, J lost 6 bases, and 8 bases stayed unmatched. The CDR3 runs 14 residues. CDR3 nucleotides: TGCGCCAGCAGCGGTGGACAGGGCCTCGCTGAAGCTTTCTTT. The encoded protein is CASSGGQGLAEAFF.

This clonotype was seen a handful of times. This chain joins TRBV7-9 and TRBJ2-2; the D gene is possibly TRBD1 (5 bases). Deletions cut 5 bases from V and 6 bases from J, with 16 bases between. The CDR3 has 15 amino acids. In germline, CDR1 is SEHNR, CDR2 FQNEAQ (reference sequence). The CDR3 sequence: CASSPYQGVPGELFF. The CDR3 DNA follows: TGTGCCAGCAGCCCATACCAGGGCGTCCCCGGGGAGCTGTTTTTT.

This clonotype was counted at least ten times. This chain connects TRBV7-2 to TRBJ2-1, with D perhaps assigned TRBD1 or TRBD2 (5 bases each). Germline V CDR1 and CDR2: SGHTA, FQGNSA. The V gene lost 4 bases and the J gene lost 7 bases, with 14 bases spanning the gap. This CDR3 spans 14 amino acids. This chain's CDR3 is CASSWGWGMNEQFF. The DNA of the CDR3 is TGTGCCAGCAGCTGGGGGTGGGGGATGAATGAGCAGTTCTTC.

This clonotype was counted ten times or more. The CDR3 coding sequence is TGTGCCAGCAGTCGCGGGGGGACCTATGGCTACACCTTC. It codes for CASSRGGTYGYTF. This chain connects TRBV12-3 or TRBV12-4 to TRBJ1-2, with D perhaps TRBD1 (5 bases). This CDR3 has 13 amino acids. V dropped 5 bases and J dropped 4 bases, with 11 bases sitting between them.

The rearrangement uses TRBV5-1 and TRBJ2-1, with 14 bases matching TRBD2. Looked up from germline, CDR1 is SGHRS and CDR2 is YFSETQ. J gave up 9 bases and V 4 bases, and 6 bases lay outside the gene matches. CDR3 length: 15 residues. CDR3 in DNA: TGCGCCAGCAGCACCGGACTAGCGGGGGGCGGTGAGCAGTTCTTC. As protein: CASSTGLAGGGEQFF.

In its sample, this clonotype was seen many times. The J gene is TRBJ1-4, the V gene TRBV5-8; a weak D match, TRBD1 (5 bases). The CDR3 extends over 15 amino acids. Germline V lookup: CDR1 SGHTS, CDR2 YDEGEE. Trimming pared 4 bases from V and 5 bases from J, leaving 15 bases between. The CDR3 loop is CASSVPGRENEKLFF. The CDR3 DNA is TGTGCCAGCAGCGTGCCGGGACGCGAAAATGAAAAACTGTTTTTT.